The 6 T cell receptor beta chains listed next were all sequenced from one sample in a study of blood T cell repertoires in COVID-19. Measured with immunoSEQ multiplex PCR; TCRdb has only the in-frame clones, and not every one. The sample lists hundreds of thousands of clones; more than 70% were seen once. The sample comprised PBMCs or T cells enriched from blood (not recorded which). The receptors here all came from a man aged 40-50 years in a cohort exposed to, infected with or recovered from COVID-19 (not recorded which).

This clone was detected only a few times. The V gene is TRBV2, the J gene TRBJ2-7; TRBD2 aligns across 9 bases. Germline trimming cut 8 bases from V and 0 bases from J; bases unmatched to any gene: 5. Germline loops: CDR1 SNHLY, CDR2 FYNNEI. CDR3 length equals 14 residues. CDR3 residues: CASYRTSASYEQYF. The CDR3 bases are TGTGCCAGCTACCGGACTAGCGCCTCCTACGAGCAGTACTTC.

The chain employs TRBV27 and TRBJ1-1, with 7 bases identical to TRBD1. The V gene end was trimmed by 7 bases and the J gene end by 0 bases; junction bases not matched to a gene: 11. This CDR3 is built from 16 residues. Germline lookup yields CDR1 MNHEY and CDR2 SMNVEV (reference sequence). The CDR3 loop is CASKNLLTGLNTEAFF. As DNA, the CDR3 is TGTGCCAGCAAAAACTTACTGACAGGGTTGAACACTGAAGCTTTCTTT.

The chain combines TRBV6-5 with TRBJ2-7; 11 positions match TRBD2. The germline gives CDR1 MNHEY, CDR2 SVGAGI. The CDR3 runs to 16 residues. V was clipped by 0 bases and J by 3 bases; unmatched bases: 4. This CDR3 reads CASSYSASGGRYEQYF. CDR3 coding DNA: TGTGCCAGCAGTTACTCGGCTAGCGGGGGGCGCTACGAGCAGTACTTC.

CDR3 sequence: CASSPTSGPSYEQYF. The CDR3 DNA reads as TGTGCCAGCTCACCGACTAGCGGGCCCTCCTACGAGCAGTACTTC. The rearrangement joins TRBV18 to TRBJ2-7, with 10 bases aligning to TRBD2. With 3 bases clipped from V and 0 bases from J, the junction kept 2 bases outside the gene matches. The CDR3 is made up of 15 amino acids. Per germline, CDR1 KGHSH and CDR2 LQKENI.

The rearrangement uses TRBV11-2 and TRBJ2-1, with 8 bases aligning to TRBD2. Per the germline V gene, CDR1 is SGHAT and CDR2 is FQNNGV. CDR3 size: 17 residues. The trim removed 6 bases at V and 4 bases at J, leaving 14 bases unmatched. CDR3 sequence: CASRSGQPGLDYNEQFF. The CDR3 nucleotides are TGTGCCAGCAGGAGTGGGCAGCCGGGACTAGATTACAATGAGCAGTTCTTC.

In its sample, this clone was seen once. The chain uses TRBV6-5 and TRBJ2-1, with 12 bases matching TRBD2. The germline V gene has CDR1 MNHEY and CDR2 SVGAGI. V dropped 10 bases and J dropped 5; count of bases not matched to a gene: 6. This CDR3 is built from 14 residues. CDR3 amino acids: CATTGLAGNNEQFF. The CDR3 nucleotides read TGTGCCACAACCGGACTAGCGGGAAACAATGAGCAGTTCTTC.